This TCR beta chain originates from a study of T cell clonality in common variable immunodeficiency. Control and CVID samples contributed equal amounts of genomic DNA. TCRdb's table, derived via immunoSEQ multiplex PCR, lists solely in-frame clones and lacks some. Recorded here are tens of thousands of clones, none singletons. Germline V CDR1 and CDR2: GTSNPN, SVGIG (reference sequence). The length of the CDR3 is 11 residues. V lost 4 bases and J 4 bases, leaving 8 bases between the germline ends. Regarding the study as a whole: T cell subpopulation sequencing would be needed to explain CVID clonality. In common variable immunodeficiency, TCR beta chains reportedly carried fewer deletions and N-nucleotide insertions. Compared with controls, CVID subjects had fewer shared TCRbeta clones.

This clone was observed a few times. Its target is not known. The missing CDR3 end, 3 residues past where the read stops, is filled in from the germline J gene. Source material: peripheral blood mononuclear cells. The V gene is TRBV30, the J gene TRBJ2-7, with unresolved D. This receptor was obtained from a person aged 18 to 75 in good health. The CDR3 sequence is CAWTSPYEQYF. The sequenced part of the CDR3 DNA is TGTGCCTGGACCAGTCCTTACGAG.